This T cell receptor beta chain came from a study of T cell changes during pregnancy in multiple sclerosis. CDR3 length: 16 amino acids. V trimming: 2 bases; J trimming: 5 bases; junction bases outside the gene matches: 8. The germline CDR1 and CDR2 sequences are MNHGY and SAAAGT. Sequencing used immunoSEQ multiplex PCR; TCRdb keeps in-frame clones, though not all of them. The repertoire holds approximately 80,000 clones, with about 94% as singletons. The source material was peripheral blood, sampled in the third trimester of pregnancy. The V call is TRBV6-8, the J call TRBJ2-5, with 10 bases that match TRBD2. This clonotype was sampled from a female donor with multiple sclerosis, enrolled in a pregnancy study. CDR3 DNA sequence: TGTGCCAGCAGTTACGACCTGAGCGGGGGGGACGAGACCCAGTACTTC. It translates to CASSYDLSGGDETQYF.